The 11 T cell receptor beta chains in this list originate from one sample, sequenced in a study of blood T cells in healthy people across ages (dated by TCRdb to the mid-2010s). The library was produced with 5' RACE. The listed sequencing device is Illumina HiSeq 2500. A second PCR of roughly 7 to 12 cycles was run with a J-beta primer mix and a sample-barcoded 5' primer. TCRdb took the public reads, trimmed them with fastp at Q25, ran MiXCR for clone calling and kept in-frame beta chains. Rows with one shared CDR3 protein collapse into an entry with the most common genes and DNA. Across this sample there are approximately 880,000 distinct CDR3 sequences, with roughly 48% seen only once. The ten largest make up around 15% of the sample. Sequencing was done on a sample of blood. All receptors come from a man younger than 40 in good health.

The rearrangement links TRBV12-3 or TRBV12-4 to TRBJ1-2, with a tentative D call TRBD1 (6 bases). The V end lost 7 bases, the J end lost 2 bases, and 14 bases lay between the germline ends. The CDR3 loop spans 14 amino acids. The CDR3 here is CASTQRGANYGYTF. The CDR3 bases are TGTGCCAGCACCCAGAGGGGGGCGAACTATGGCTACACCTTC.

This clonotype has ten or more counts. The J gene is TRBJ2-4, the V gene TRBV27, with D possibly being TRBD1 (8 bases). The germline V and J ends were trimmed by 5 bases and 7 bases, with 15 bases remaining between them. The germline CDR1 and CDR2 sequences are MNHEY and SMNVEV (reference sequence). The length of the CDR3 is 14 residues. In DNA, the CDR3 is TGTGCCAGCAGTCTCACAGGGGGGGTTAACATTCAGTACTTC. Translation: CASSLTGGVNIQYF.

The chain carries TRBV11-2 and TRBJ1-5, with D possibly TRBD1 on 5 matching bases. Germline CDR1 SGHAT, CDR2 FQNNGV. Deletions cut 4 bases from V and 8 bases from J, with 9 bases between. This CDR3 comprises 12 residues. DNA for the CDR3: TGTGCCAGCAGCTCGGACATCAAGCCCCAGCATTTT. It codes for CASSSDIKPQHF.

The CDR3 coding sequence is TGTGCCAGCAGTGAAGCCTCAGGGGATACGCAGTATTTT. It is translated as CASSEASGDTQYF. This chain links TRBV6-1 with TRBJ2-3, with TRBD1 as a possible D gene (5 bases). Deletions cut 0 bases from V and 6 bases from J, with 7 bases between. This CDR3 has 13 amino acids. CDR1 and CDR2 from the germline V gene are MNHNS and SASEGT.

The chain combines TRBV6-1 with TRBJ2-5; 10 nucleotides match TRBD2. The J call may be wrong; the DNA end is better matched by TRBJ2-7. The CDR3 runs 16 residues. Germline V gene sequence: CDR1 MNHNS, CDR2 SASEGT. The CDR3 spells CASSEGSLAGRYEQYF. CDR3 nucleotide sequence: TGTGCCAGCAGTGAAGGATCACTAGCGGGGAGGTACGAGCAGTACTTC.

This clonotype was recorded at least ten times. The J gene is TRBJ2-7, the V gene TRBV20-1; D perhaps matches TRBD2 (5 bases). The germline V gene encodes CDR1 DFQATT and CDR2 SNEGSKA (reference sequence). This CDR3 region has 12 residues. With 5 bases removed from V and 2 bases from J, the gap between germline ends came to 10 bases. CDR3 protein: CSAPDGAYEQYF. CDR3 bases: TGCAGTGCTCCGGACGGGGCCTACGAGCAGTACTTC.

The rearrangement links TRBV12-3 or TRBV12-4 to TRBJ2-1; TRBD2 agrees at 15 bases. The ends lost 7 bases at V and 10 bases at J; junction bases unmatched: 8. The CDR3 runs 15 residues. The CDR3 DNA reads TGTGCCAGCACTGGACTAGCGGGGGGGCCTTACGAGCAGTTCTTC. Translated, it gives CASTGLAGGPYEQFF.

This clonotype showed up just a few times. J is TRBJ2-5 and V is TRBV14; D is undetermined. The V end lost 1 base, the J end lost 3 bases, and 12 bases lay between the germline ends. This CDR3 is 15 amino acids long. The germline gives CDR1 SGHDN, CDR2 FVKESK. The CDR3 here is CASSQAWQPEETQYF. CDR3 in DNA: TGTGCCAGCAGCCAAGCATGGCAGCCTGAAGAGACCCAGTACTTC.

This chain links TRBV12-3 or TRBV12-4 with TRBJ1-2; possible D gene TRBD1, 5 bases. The CDR3 is made up of 16 amino acids. The V gene lost 1 base and the J gene lost 2 bases, with 14 bases spanning the gap. The CDR3, as DNA: TGTGCCAGCAGTTTAGGAGTGACAGAAGTAAACTATGGCTACACCTTC. It codes for CASSLGVTEVNYGYTF.

Of note for this clonotype: A much larger clone differs from this one at a single base, so this may be a read error. The CDR3 nucleotides read TGTGCCAGCAGCCAGTGCACAGATACGCAGTATTTT. Translation: CASSQCTDTQYF. The chain is built from TRBV4-2 and TRBJ2-3; D ambiguous. Germline CDR1 and CDR2: LGHNA and YNFKEQ. Trimming left V 3 bases short and J 1 base short, with 2 bases between. The CDR3 contains 12 residues.

The chain is built from TRBV29-1 and TRBJ1-1, with D perhaps TRBD1 (6 bases). Germline V CDR1 and CDR2: SQVTM, ANQGSEA. With 7 bases removed from V and 8 bases from J, the gap between germline ends came to 20 bases. The CDR3 has 13 residues. The DNA for the CDR3 is TGCAGCGGAGGGGCCCTGAAGGGGGGGGAAGCTTTCTTT. This translates into CSGGALKGGEAFF.